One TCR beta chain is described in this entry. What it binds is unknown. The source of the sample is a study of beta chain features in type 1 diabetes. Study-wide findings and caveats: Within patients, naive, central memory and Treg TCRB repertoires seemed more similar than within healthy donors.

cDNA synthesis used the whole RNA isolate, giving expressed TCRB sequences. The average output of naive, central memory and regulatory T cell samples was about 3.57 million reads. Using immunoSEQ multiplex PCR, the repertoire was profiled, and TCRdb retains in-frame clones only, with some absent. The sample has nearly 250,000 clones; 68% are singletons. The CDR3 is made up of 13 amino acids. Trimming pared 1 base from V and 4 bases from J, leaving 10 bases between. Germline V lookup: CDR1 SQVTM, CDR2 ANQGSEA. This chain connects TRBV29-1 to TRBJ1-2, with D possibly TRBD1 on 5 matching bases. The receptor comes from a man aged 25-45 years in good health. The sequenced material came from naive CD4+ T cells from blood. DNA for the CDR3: TGCAGCGTTGAAGGGGCCGGGGCCTATGGCTACACCTTC. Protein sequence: CSVEGAGAYGYTF.